Shown below are 30 T cell receptor beta chains from a single sample sequenced in a study of Graves' ophthalmopathy and Graves' hyperthyroidism. Investigators amplified TCR beta CDR3 regions from RNA transcripts. After a first-round RT-PCR with HTBI primers, a second-round multiplex PCR was run. TCRdb independently ran MiXCR on the multiplex PCR reads; one entry per CDR3 protein. The table has about 500,000 distinct CDR3 sequences, around an eighth seen once. The sample was blood. Receptor source: a woman younger than 45 with Graves' ophthalmopathy.

This chain uses TRBV15 with TRBJ2-3; 14 bases align to TRBD2. The V gene end was trimmed by 1 base and the J gene end by 0 bases; junction bases not matched to a gene: 12. CDR1 and CDR2 from the germline V gene are LNHNV and YYDKDF (reference sequence). The CDR3 sequence is 21 residues long. The CDR3 coding sequence is TGTGCCACCAGCAGAGGACTAGCGGGGGGGCCTCAGATCACTAGCACAGATACGCAGTATTTT. As protein: CATSRGLAGGPQITSTDTQYF.

The chain employs TRBV7-9 and TRBJ1-6; possible D gene TRBD1, 5 bases. Trimming removed 5 bases at V and 19 bases at J, with 27 bases between. There are 15 residues in the CDR3. The germline CDR1 and CDR2 sequences are SEHNR and FQNEAQ (reference sequence). The CDR3 coding sequence is TGTGCCAGCAGCGGGTCGGGGACGCCACCAGGCCCCGATCACTTT. This sequence encodes CASSGSGTPPGPDHF.

There are many counts of this clonotype. The V gene is TRBV29-1, the J gene TRBJ1-1; D gene ambiguous. This CDR3 is built from 12 residues. The germline V gene has CDR1 SQVTM and CDR2 ANQGSEA. The V end lost 7 bases, the J end lost 5 bases, and 14 bases lay between the germline ends. The CDR3 sequence: CSARDFVTEAFF. The DNA for the CDR3 is TGCAGCGCCCGAGACTTTGTGACTGAAGCTTTCTTT.

This clonotype occurred many times. V gene TRBV4-1 combines with J gene TRBJ2-7, with D unresolved. This CDR3 has 16 residues. From germline, CDR1 is MGHRA and CDR2 YSYEKL. The V gene lost 1 base and the J gene lost 4 bases, with 17 bases spanning the gap. The CDR3 region is CASSQVISTAGYEQYF. The CDR3 coding sequence is TGCGCCAGCAGCCAAGTTATTTCAACAGCTGGGTACGAGCAGTACTTC.

This chain connects TRBV27 to TRBJ1-1; tentatively, D is TRBD1 (5 bases). The CDR3 loop spans 15 amino acids. Trimming left V 6 bases short and J 0 bases short, with 14 bases between. Germline lookup yields CDR1 MNHEY and CDR2 SMNVEV (reference sequence). CDR3 loop: CASRGGNSLNTEAFF. The CDR3 region has the DNA TGTGCCAGCAGGGGGGGGAACAGCTTGAACACTGAAGCTTTCTTT.

This clonotype has a count of ten or more. The V and J genes are TRBV15 and TRBJ1-2, with D possibly being TRBD1 (6 bases). Trimming took off 3 bases at V and 5 bases at J, with 13 bases between the two ends. Germline lookup yields CDR1 LNHNV and CDR2 YYDKDF (reference sequence). This CDR3 spans 14 amino acids. For the CDR3, the DNA is TGTGCCACCAGCAGGCAAAGGACAGTTTATGGCTACACCTTC. This sequence encodes CATSRQRTVYGYTF.

The chain has TRBV3-1 and TRBJ1-1, with TRBD1 matching 8 bases. The J segment lost 11 bases and the V segment lost 5 bases, leaving 7 bases of the junction unmatched. The CDR3 length is 12 residues. Germline V CDR1 and CDR2: LGHDT, YNNKEL (reference sequence). CDR3 protein: CASSLRTGFAFF. CDR3 DNA sequence: TGTGCCAGCAGCTTACGGACAGGGTTTGCTTTCTTT.

This clonotype was observed at least ten times. This rearrangement joins TRBV6-5 to TRBJ2-7, with TRBD2 matching over 7 bases. The CDR3 loop spans 13 amino acids. With V trimmed by 2 bases and J by 7 bases, 5 bases remained unmatched. Germline V gene sequence: CDR1 MNHEY, CDR2 SVGAGI. The chain's CDR3 is CASSYRAGDEQYF. CDR3 DNA: TGTGCCAGCAGTTACCGGGCGGGAGATGAGCAGTACTTC.

This chain uses TRBV27 with TRBJ1-2, with 9 bases fitting TRBD1. CDR1 MNHEY and CDR2 SMNVEV come from the germline V gene (reference sequence). With V trimmed by 0 bases and J by 6 bases, 5 bases remained unmatched. CDR3 length: 15 residues. In nucleotides, the CDR3 is TGTGCCAGCAGTTTATCGATAACAGGGGGCAATGGCTACACCTTC. Translating it yields CASSLSITGGNGYTF.

A remark on this clonotype: Sequence at one end of the junction differs from germline and may be a read error. DNA for the CDR3: TGTGCCAGTAGGTCGGCAAACACTGAAGCTTGCTTT. It codes for CASRSANTEACF. The V call is TRBV19, the J call TRBJ1-1; D is unclear. The length of the CDR3 is 12 residues. Germline V lookup: CDR1 LNHDA, CDR2 SQIVND (reference sequence).

This clonotype was detected many times. The V gene is TRBV3-1, the J gene TRBJ2-5; no clear D. Trimming took off 0 bases at V and 0 bases at J, with 8 bases between the two ends. The CDR3 is made up of 15 amino acids. Per the germline V gene, CDR1 is LGHDT and CDR2 is YNNKEL (reference sequence). The CDR3 region has the DNA TGTGCCAGCAGCCAAGATATGGCGTACCAAGAGACCCAGTACTTC. Encoded protein: CASSQDMAYQETQYF.

Remarks on this clonotype: Sequence at one end of the junction differs from germline and may be a read error. V and J are TRBV29-1 and TRBJ1-1; tentatively, D is TRBD1 (6 bases). CDR1 is SQVTM and CDR2 is ANQGSEA in the germline V gene. The CDR3 consists of 15 residues. This CDR3 reads CSVSGQRGANTEAFF. CDR3 in DNA: TGCAGCGTTTCCGGACAGAGAGGGGCAAACACTGAAGCCTTCTTT.

This clonotype appeared many times. This chain links TRBV16 with TRBJ2-3; D possibly corresponds to TRBD2 (6 bases). Per the germline V gene, CDR1 is KGHSY and CDR2 is FQNENV. The CDR3 covers 11 residues. Trimming left V 4 bases short and J 8 bases short, with 7 bases between. Here the CDR3 reads CASSRAGTQYF. The DNA for the CDR3 is TGTGCCAGCAGCCGAGCGGGTACGCAGTATTTT. Using reference TRBV16 and TRBJ2-3 for the parts outside the CDR3, the full variable domain is GEEVAQTPKHLVRGEGQKAKLYCAPIKGHSYVFWYQQVLKNEFKFLISFQNENVFDETGMPKERFSAKCLPNSPCSLEIQATKLEDSAVYFCASSRAGTQYFGPGTRLTVL.

This clonotype was detected many times. In nucleotides, the CDR3 is TGTGCCAGCAGTCCTACAGGTCGCTCTGGAAACACCATATATTTT. It encodes CASSPTGRSGNTIYF. The V gene is TRBV12-3 or TRBV12-4, the J gene TRBJ1-3; TRBD1 might be the D (5 bases). The CDR3 contains 15 residues. The V gene lost 5 bases and the J gene lost 0 bases, with 11 bases spanning the gap.

The chain uses TRBV7-8 and TRBJ2-5, with D possibly matching TRBD2 (6 bases). The CDR3 length is 17 residues. Germline V gene data show CDR1 as SGHVS and CDR2 as FQNEAQ. Trimming removed 3 bases from V and 2 bases from J, with 19 bases in between. The CDR3 region is CASSLEVSGGSQETQYF. The CDR3, as DNA: TGTGCCAGCAGCTTGGAGGTTAGCGGAGGATCGCAAGAGACCCAGTACTTC.

This clonotype was detected a few times. V and J are TRBV20-1 and TRBJ2-1; D is ambiguous. This CDR3 is 10 amino acids long. Trimming cost V 2 bases and J 8 bases, with 4 bases left between them. Germline assignment: CDR1 DFQATT and CDR2 SNEGSKA (reference sequence). CDR3 DNA: TGCAGTGCTAGACTCGATGAGCAGTTCTTC. Amino acid sequence: CSARLDEQFF.

About this clonotype itself: One junction end disagrees with the germline gene, perhaps due to a read error. The chain carries TRBV6-5 and TRBJ1-2; 7 bases align to TRBD1. This CDR3 has 15 amino acids. Per the germline V gene, CDR1 is MNHEY and CDR2 is SVGAGI. CDR3 sequence: CASSYSPGQSYGYAF. CDR3 nucleotide sequence: TGTGCCAGCAGTTACTCCCCGGGACAGAGCTATGGCTACGCCTTC.

This clonotype was detected ten times or more. The CDR3 DNA follows: TGCAGTGCTATCCGGGACAGGCAATCTGAAGCTTTCTTT. This translates into CSAIRDRQSEAFF. The chain combines TRBV20-1 with TRBJ1-1, with 8 positions matching TRBD1. V lost 4 bases, J lost 6 bases, and 7 bases stayed unmatched. The germline gives CDR1 DFQATT, CDR2 SNEGSKA (reference sequence). This CDR3 contains 13 residues.

This clonotype was counted at least ten times. This CDR3 reads CASSQVENEETQYF. CDR3 coding DNA: TGCGCCAGCAGCCAAGTGGAAAATGAAGAGACCCAGTACTTC. V and J are TRBV4-1 and TRBJ2-5; D unresolved. Germline V gene sequence: CDR1 MGHRA, CDR2 YSYEKL. The V and J ends lost 1 base and 3 bases respectively, with 9 bases between them. The CDR3 consists of 14 residues.

V and J are TRBV5-1 and TRBJ1-5, with 7 bases fitting TRBD1. CDR3 length: 15 amino acids. Germline assignment: CDR1 SGHRS and CDR2 YFSETQ. The J segment lost 3 bases and the V segment lost 4 bases, leaving 7 bases of the junction unmatched. The CDR3, as DNA: TGCGCCAGCAGCCCTAGAGGGGGCCCCAATCAGCCCCAGCATTTT. It encodes CASSPRGGPNQPQHF.

This clonotype was seen ten or more times. The rearrangement joins TRBV29-1 to TRBJ1-2; D is unclear. CDR3 length: 12 residues. Trimming pared 4 bases from V and 4 bases from J, leaving 10 bases between. Germline assignment: CDR1 SQVTM and CDR2 ANQGSEA. The CDR3 protein is CSVARPTYGYTF. CDR3 nucleotides: TGCAGCGTTGCTCGTCCGACCTATGGCTACACCTTC.

This clonotype was recorded at least ten times. The chain couples TRBV12-3 or TRBV12-4 to TRBJ1-3, with 8 bases aligning to TRBD1. V dropped 6 bases and J dropped 0; count of bases not matched to a gene: 4. The CDR3 length is 15 residues. In nucleotides, the CDR3 is TGTGCCAGCAGGGCCACAGGGGGCTCTGGAAACACCATATATTTT. Translation: CASRATGGSGNTIYF.

This clonotype has more than one count but fewer than ten. The J gene is TRBJ2-5, the V gene TRBV5-1; D unclear. The CDR3 sequence is 15 residues long. Germline CDR1 SGHRS, CDR2 YFSETQ. V gave up 0 bases and J gave up 5 bases, with 14 bases separating them. CDR3 in amino acids: CASSLGRIGVETQYF. Here the CDR3 DNA reads TGCGCCAGCAGCTTGGGCAGGATCGGCGTGGAGACCCAGTACTTC.

This clonotype was picked up many times. V is TRBV3-1 and J is TRBJ1-6, with 9 bases matching TRBD1. This CDR3 comprises 18 residues. Germline values: CDR1 LGHDT, CDR2 YNNKEL (reference sequence). The trim removed 5 bases at V and 8 bases at J, leaving 16 bases unmatched. CDR3 region: CASSKARDRESFYSPLHF. CDR3 DNA sequence: TGTGCCAGCAGCAAAGCCCGGGACAGGGAGAGCTTTTATTCACCCCTCCACTTT.

This clonotype was recorded many times. This sequence joins TRBV9 and TRBJ2-5; D uncertain. Germline assignment: CDR1 SGDLS and CDR2 YYNGEE. This CDR3 is built from 14 residues. Trimming cost V 0 bases and J 2 bases, with 8 bases left between them. CDR3 DNA: TGTGCCAGCAGCGTAGGAGGCAGTCAAGAGACCCAGTACTTC. Encoded protein: CASSVGGSQETQYF.

This clonotype was found many times. The chain uses TRBV11-2 and TRBJ1-1; possible D gene TRBD1, 5 bases. Germline V lookup: CDR1 SGHAT, CDR2 FQNNGV. There are 14 residues in the CDR3. Trimming took 1 base from V and 3 from J, leaving 9 bases between them. The CDR3 DNA is TGTGCCAGCAGCTTAGTCACGGGGGACACTGAAGCTTTCTTT. It is translated as CASSLVTGDTEAFF.

The genes are TRBV15 and TRBJ2-3, with 9 bases that match TRBD1. The junction had 4 bases not matched to a gene; V was cut back by 4 bases and J by 2 bases. CDR1 LNHNV and CDR2 YYDKDF come from the germline V gene (reference sequence). This CDR3 has 15 residues. The CDR3 bases are TGTGCCACCAGCACGCGGGACAGGGCCACAGATACGCAGTATTTT. Translation: CATSTRDRATDTQYF.

This clonotype was seen a few times. A read error may be the cause here, since a much bigger clone is one base away. The V call is TRBV20-1, the J call TRBJ2-5; 7 nucleotides line up with TRBD1. CDR3 length equals 14 residues. From germline, CDR1 is DFQATT and CDR2 SNEGSKA (reference sequence). The chain's CDR3 is CSANTLQGQETKYF. Written as DNA, the CDR3 is TGCAGTGCGAACACTCTACAGGGGCAAGAGACCAAGTACTTC.

This clonotype has ten or more counts. The V gene is TRBV6-5, the J gene TRBJ1-1, with TRBD1 matching over 8 bases. Germline-derived CDR1 and CDR2 are MNHEY and SVGAGI. J lost 0 bases, V lost 2 bases, and 8 bases had no gene match. CDR3 length: 17 amino acids. The CDR3 region is CASSYGGRGPLNTEAFF. The DNA of the CDR3 is TGTGCCAGCAGTTACGGTGGCAGGGGGCCTTTGAACACTGAAGCTTTCTTT.

V and J are TRBV27 and TRBJ2-2, with D perhaps TRBD1 (5 bases). The V end lost 8 bases, the J end lost 7 bases, and 14 bases lay between the germline ends. This CDR3 has 13 amino acids. Germline lookup yields CDR1 MNHEY and CDR2 SMNVEV (reference sequence). This CDR3 reads CASSTPGFGELFF. The CDR3, as DNA: TGTGCCAGCTCAACTCCAGGGTTCGGGGAGCTGTTTTTT.